The 2 T cell receptor beta chains in this list originate from one sample, sequenced in a study of T cells after yellow fever vaccination. TCRdb re-analysed the 5' RACE reads in MiXCR, keeping a single row per CDR3 protein. The profile shows about 340,000 distinct CDR3 sequences, 7.5% to 9% of them singletons. Sample: PBMCs, taken on the day of the first yellow fever vaccination. The receptors stem from a man younger than 35 who received the YFV17D yellow fever vaccine.

V usage is TRBV7-2 and J usage is TRBJ1-6; 7 positions agree with TRBD1. The germline gives CDR1 SGHTA, CDR2 FQGNSA. Trimming at V came to 5 bases and at J to 8 bases, leaving 6 bases not matched to a gene. CDR3 length: 14 amino acids. CDR3 DNA sequence: TGTGCCAGCAGCCGGGACAGTCGGGATTCACCCCTCCACTTT. It is translated as CASSRDSRDSPLHF.

This clonotype was picked up a small number of times. CDR3 protein: CASSQDPGRVGNGYTF. The CDR3 DNA is TGCGCCAGCAGCCAAGATCCCGGCAGGGTGGGTAATGGCTACACCTTC. This chain connects TRBV4-3 to TRBJ1-2; possible D gene TRBD1, 5 bases. CDR1 is LGHNA, CDR2 YSLEER, per germline. The germline V and J ends were trimmed by 0 bases and 6 bases, with 17 bases remaining between them. This CDR3 has 16 amino acids.